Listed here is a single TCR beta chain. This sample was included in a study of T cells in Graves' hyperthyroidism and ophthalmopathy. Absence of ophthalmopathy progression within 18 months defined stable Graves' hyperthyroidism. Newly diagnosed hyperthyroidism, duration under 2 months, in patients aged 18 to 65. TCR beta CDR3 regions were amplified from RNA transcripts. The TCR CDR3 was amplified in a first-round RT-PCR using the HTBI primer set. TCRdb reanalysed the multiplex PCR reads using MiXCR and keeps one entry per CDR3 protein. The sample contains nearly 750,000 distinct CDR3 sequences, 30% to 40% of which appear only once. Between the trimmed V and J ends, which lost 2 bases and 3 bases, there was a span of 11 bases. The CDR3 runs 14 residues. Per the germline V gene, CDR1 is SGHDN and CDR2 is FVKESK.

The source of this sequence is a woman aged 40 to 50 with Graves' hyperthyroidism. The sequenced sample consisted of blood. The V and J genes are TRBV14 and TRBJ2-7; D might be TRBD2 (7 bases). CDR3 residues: CASSQRGGVYEQYF. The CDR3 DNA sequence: TGTGCCAGCAGCCAAAGGGGGGGAGTCTACGAGCAGTACTTC.